These T cell receptor beta chains were read from a single sample in a study of response to subunit inactivated influenza vaccine. From the RT-PCR reads, TCRdb called clonotypes with MiXCR, one entry per CDR3 protein. The data hold 500,000 or so distinct CDR3 sequences, with 15% to 20% observed a single time. The starting material was CD4+ T cells sorted from PBMCs, obtained about 23 months after vaccination. These receptors were obtained from a man aged 45-69 years who received an inactivated influenza vaccine. The CDR3 runs from the conserved cysteine through the conserved F or W. D genes are given only for firm matches. Some rows mark clone size as missing; the rest say once, few, many or name a class of expanded clone.

V gene: TRBV20-1
D gene: TRBD2
J gene: TRBJ2-7
clone size: .
CDR3 DNA: TGCAGTGGTAAACTAGCGGGAGGCTACGAGCAGTACTTC
CDR3 protein: CSGKLAGGYEQYF

V gene: TRBV30
D gene: .
J gene: TRBJ1-1
clone size: .
CDR3 DNA: TGTGCCTGGAGTGTTGGGGCAGGTTTGGGCACTGAAGCTTTCTTT
CDR3 protein: CAWSVGAGLGTEAFF

V gene: TRBV7-9
D gene: .
J gene: TRBJ1-5
clone size: .
CDR3 DNA: TGTGCCAGCAGCTTAGGGAGGAGCGGCAATCAGCCCCAGCATTTT
CDR3 protein: CASSLGRSGNQPQHF

V gene: TRBV7-2
D gene: .
J gene: TRBJ2-7
clone size: few
CDR3 DNA: TGTGCCAGCAGCTTAGACTCGACTAGCTCCTACGAGCAGTACTTC
CDR3 protein: CASSLDSTSSYEQYF

V gene: TRBV24-1
D gene: .
J gene: TRBJ1-2
clone size: few
CDR3 DNA: TGTGCCACCAGTGATGTCAGCAACTATGGCTACACCTTC
CDR3 protein: CATSDVSNYGYTF

V gene: TRBV10-3
D gene: .
J gene: TRBJ2-5
clone size: .
CDR3 DNA: TGTGCCATCAGTGATAGGGGAGAGACCCAGTACTTC
CDR3 protein: CAISDRGETQYF

V gene: TRBV2
D gene: TRBD1
J gene: TRBJ1-6
clone size: .
CDR3 DNA: TGTGCCAGCAGGGAGACAGGGAAAAATTCACCCCTCCACTTT
CDR3 protein: CASRETGKNSPLHF

V gene: TRBV15
D gene: TRBD2
J gene: TRBJ2-3
clone size: .
CDR3 DNA: TGTGCCACCAGCAGAGGGACTAGCCCTGGCACAGATACGCAGTATTTT
CDR3 protein: CATSRGTSPGTDTQYF

V gene: TRBV4-1
D gene: .
J gene: TRBJ1-6
clone size: .
CDR3 DNA: TGCGCCAGCAGCCAAGGAAGGAGCTCCTATAATTCACCCCTCCACTTT
CDR3 protein: CASSQGRSSYNSPLHF

V gene: TRBV3-1
D gene: .
J gene: TRBJ1-6
clone size: .
CDR3 DNA: TGTGCCAGCAGCATACAGGACTATAATTCACCCCTCCACTTT
CDR3 protein: CASSIQDYNSPLHF

V gene: TRBV7-8
D gene: TRBD2
J gene: TRBJ2-7
clone size: many
CDR3 DNA: TGTGCCAGCAGCTTGATTGATAGAGGACTAGCGGGAGGTACGTCCTACGAGCAGTACTTC
CDR3 protein: CASSLIDRGLAGGTSYEQYF

V gene: TRBV20-1
D gene: TRBD2
J gene: TRBJ2-5
clone size: .
CDR3 DNA: TGCAGTGCAGCCGGTGGGCGGGAGGCCGAGACCCAGTACTTC
CDR3 protein: CSAAGGREAETQYF

V gene: TRBV18
D gene: .
J gene: TRBJ2-7
clone size: .
CDR3 DNA: TGTGCCAGCTCACCATTTTCGGGTAACGAGCAGTACTTC
CDR3 protein: CASSPFSGNEQYF

V gene: TRBV6-5
D gene: TRBD2
J gene: TRBJ2-7
clone size: few
CDR3 DNA: TGTGCCAGCAGTTACTCGTCGCTAGCGGGAGGGATCTCCTACGAGCAGTACTTC
CDR3 protein: CASSYSSLAGGISYEQYF

V gene: TRBV12-3/TRBV12-4
D gene: .
J gene: TRBJ2-7
clone size: many
CDR3 DNA: TGTGCCAGCAGTTTCGAGTACGAGCAGTACTTC
CDR3 protein: CASSFEYEQYF

V gene: TRBV20-1
D gene: .
J gene: TRBJ2-7
clone size: few
CDR3 DNA: TGCAGTGCTAGAGTATCCCCGGGACTGAGTTACGAGCAGTACTTC
CDR3 protein: CSARVSPGLSYEQYF

V gene: TRBV5-4
D gene: .
J gene: TRBJ2-2
clone size: few
CDR3 DNA: TGTGCCAGCAGCTTACTAGCAGGGGTGGACACCGGGGAGCTGTTTTTT
CDR3 protein: CASSLLAGVDTGELFF

V gene: TRBV18
D gene: .
J gene: TRBJ2-1
clone size: .
CDR3 DNA: TGTGCCAGCTCCCCGTACCCCAGCTCCTACAATGAGCAGTTCTTC
CDR3 protein: CASSPYPSSYNEQFF

V gene: TRBV11-2
D gene: .
J gene: TRBJ2-7
clone size: .
CDR3 DNA: TGTGCCAGCAGCTTGAGACGGCACCCCTACGAGCAGTACTTC
CDR3 protein: CASSLRRHPYEQYF

V gene: TRBV5-5
D gene: TRBD2
J gene: TRBJ2-3
clone size: few
CDR3 DNA: TGTGCCAGCAGCATAGGACTAGCGGGGGTTAGCACAGATACGCAGTATTTT
CDR3 protein: CASSIGLAGVSTDTQYF

V gene: TRBV15
D gene: TRBD2
J gene: TRBJ2-5
clone size: .
CDR3 DNA: TGTGCCACCAGCAGAGATAGGGGGACTAGCGGGAGAGAGACCCAGTACTTC
CDR3 protein: CATSRDRGTSGRETQYF

V gene: TRBV4-1
D gene: .
J gene: TRBJ2-7
clone size: .
CDR3 DNA: TGCGCCAGCAGCCAAGGGGAAGCCAGAGACTACGAGCAGTACTTC
CDR3 protein: CASSQGEARDYEQYF

V gene: TRBV19
D gene: TRBD2
J gene: TRBJ2-3
clone size: .
CDR3 DNA: TGTGCCAGTAGTATCGGACTAGCGAGAATCACAGATACGCAGTATTTT
CDR3 protein: CASSIGLARITDTQYF

V gene: TRBV18
D gene: .
J gene: TRBJ2-1
clone size: .
CDR3 DNA: TGTGCCAGCTCACCAGGAGCGGCCTCCTACAATGAGCAGTTCTTC
CDR3 protein: CASSPGAASYNEQFF

V gene: TRBV6-1
D gene: TRBD1
J gene: TRBJ2-5
clone size: few
CDR3 DNA: TGTGCCAGCACTAAGGGGACAGGGACCCTCCAAGAGACCCAGTACTTC
CDR3 protein: CASTKGTGTLQETQYF

V gene: TRBV12-3/TRBV12-4
D gene: .
J gene: TRBJ2-3
clone size: .
CDR3 DNA: TGTGCCAGCAATGGACAGTCTAGCACAGATACGCAGTATTTT
CDR3 protein: CASNGQSSTDTQYF

V gene: TRBV12-3/TRBV12-4
D gene: .
J gene: TRBJ1-1
clone size: .
CDR3 DNA: TGTGCCAGCAGTTCGCTCACGACATTCGAAGCTTTCTTT
CDR3 protein: CASSSLTTFEAFF